The present T cell receptor (beta chain) was sequenced within a study of T cell repertoires in cytomegalovirus infection. With respect to this clonotype: No antigen is known for it.

CDR1 LNHDA and CDR2 SQIVND come from the germline V gene (reference sequence). Trimming cost V 0 bases and J 0 bases, with 12 bases left between them. The CDR3 length is 17 residues. TCRdb called the reads again in MiXCR, with one record for every CDR3 protein. The table records about 100,000 distinct CDR3 sequences, roughly 29% of them present only once. This chain joins TRBV19 and TRBJ2-1; D unresolved. The specimen was CD8+ T cells from cultured PBMCs, collected from culture after CMV antigen stimulation. This receptor was obtained from a human donor in good health (CMV status not recorded). Some clones in this sample may be carry-over from other donors' samples. CDR3 protein: CASSIDGFLSSYNEQFF. Here the CDR3 DNA reads TGTGCCAGTAGTATAGATGGCTTCTTGAGCTCCTACAATGAGCAGTTCTTC.